This TCR beta chain was found in a study of blood T cell repertoires in COVID-19. The wider study: The cDNA or gDNA used as material had been derived from T cells, B-cell-depleted T cells, or PBMCs.

This CDR3 has 14 residues. V gave up 4 bases and J gave up 9 bases, with 16 bases separating them. The germline V gene encodes CDR1 LNHDA and CDR2 SQIVND (reference sequence). Those who participated ranged in age from roughly 18 to 89 years and resided in roughly 26 US areas. Cohorts were assigned according to the clinical history that participants reported. Sequenced by immunoSEQ multiplex PCR; TCRdb stores in-frame clones only, minus some. The table has 150,000 to 200,000 clones, 78% seen once. This sequence originates from a woman aged 45-65 years who had recovered from COVID-19. The sample consisted of PBMCs or T cells enriched from blood (not recorded which). The chain recombines TRBV19 with TRBJ2-1; a possible D gene is TRBD1 (6 bases). The CDR3 coding sequence is TGTGCCAGTAGTAAGGGGGTGTTGCGCCGTGAGCAGTTCTTC. Translating gives CASSKGVLRREQFF.